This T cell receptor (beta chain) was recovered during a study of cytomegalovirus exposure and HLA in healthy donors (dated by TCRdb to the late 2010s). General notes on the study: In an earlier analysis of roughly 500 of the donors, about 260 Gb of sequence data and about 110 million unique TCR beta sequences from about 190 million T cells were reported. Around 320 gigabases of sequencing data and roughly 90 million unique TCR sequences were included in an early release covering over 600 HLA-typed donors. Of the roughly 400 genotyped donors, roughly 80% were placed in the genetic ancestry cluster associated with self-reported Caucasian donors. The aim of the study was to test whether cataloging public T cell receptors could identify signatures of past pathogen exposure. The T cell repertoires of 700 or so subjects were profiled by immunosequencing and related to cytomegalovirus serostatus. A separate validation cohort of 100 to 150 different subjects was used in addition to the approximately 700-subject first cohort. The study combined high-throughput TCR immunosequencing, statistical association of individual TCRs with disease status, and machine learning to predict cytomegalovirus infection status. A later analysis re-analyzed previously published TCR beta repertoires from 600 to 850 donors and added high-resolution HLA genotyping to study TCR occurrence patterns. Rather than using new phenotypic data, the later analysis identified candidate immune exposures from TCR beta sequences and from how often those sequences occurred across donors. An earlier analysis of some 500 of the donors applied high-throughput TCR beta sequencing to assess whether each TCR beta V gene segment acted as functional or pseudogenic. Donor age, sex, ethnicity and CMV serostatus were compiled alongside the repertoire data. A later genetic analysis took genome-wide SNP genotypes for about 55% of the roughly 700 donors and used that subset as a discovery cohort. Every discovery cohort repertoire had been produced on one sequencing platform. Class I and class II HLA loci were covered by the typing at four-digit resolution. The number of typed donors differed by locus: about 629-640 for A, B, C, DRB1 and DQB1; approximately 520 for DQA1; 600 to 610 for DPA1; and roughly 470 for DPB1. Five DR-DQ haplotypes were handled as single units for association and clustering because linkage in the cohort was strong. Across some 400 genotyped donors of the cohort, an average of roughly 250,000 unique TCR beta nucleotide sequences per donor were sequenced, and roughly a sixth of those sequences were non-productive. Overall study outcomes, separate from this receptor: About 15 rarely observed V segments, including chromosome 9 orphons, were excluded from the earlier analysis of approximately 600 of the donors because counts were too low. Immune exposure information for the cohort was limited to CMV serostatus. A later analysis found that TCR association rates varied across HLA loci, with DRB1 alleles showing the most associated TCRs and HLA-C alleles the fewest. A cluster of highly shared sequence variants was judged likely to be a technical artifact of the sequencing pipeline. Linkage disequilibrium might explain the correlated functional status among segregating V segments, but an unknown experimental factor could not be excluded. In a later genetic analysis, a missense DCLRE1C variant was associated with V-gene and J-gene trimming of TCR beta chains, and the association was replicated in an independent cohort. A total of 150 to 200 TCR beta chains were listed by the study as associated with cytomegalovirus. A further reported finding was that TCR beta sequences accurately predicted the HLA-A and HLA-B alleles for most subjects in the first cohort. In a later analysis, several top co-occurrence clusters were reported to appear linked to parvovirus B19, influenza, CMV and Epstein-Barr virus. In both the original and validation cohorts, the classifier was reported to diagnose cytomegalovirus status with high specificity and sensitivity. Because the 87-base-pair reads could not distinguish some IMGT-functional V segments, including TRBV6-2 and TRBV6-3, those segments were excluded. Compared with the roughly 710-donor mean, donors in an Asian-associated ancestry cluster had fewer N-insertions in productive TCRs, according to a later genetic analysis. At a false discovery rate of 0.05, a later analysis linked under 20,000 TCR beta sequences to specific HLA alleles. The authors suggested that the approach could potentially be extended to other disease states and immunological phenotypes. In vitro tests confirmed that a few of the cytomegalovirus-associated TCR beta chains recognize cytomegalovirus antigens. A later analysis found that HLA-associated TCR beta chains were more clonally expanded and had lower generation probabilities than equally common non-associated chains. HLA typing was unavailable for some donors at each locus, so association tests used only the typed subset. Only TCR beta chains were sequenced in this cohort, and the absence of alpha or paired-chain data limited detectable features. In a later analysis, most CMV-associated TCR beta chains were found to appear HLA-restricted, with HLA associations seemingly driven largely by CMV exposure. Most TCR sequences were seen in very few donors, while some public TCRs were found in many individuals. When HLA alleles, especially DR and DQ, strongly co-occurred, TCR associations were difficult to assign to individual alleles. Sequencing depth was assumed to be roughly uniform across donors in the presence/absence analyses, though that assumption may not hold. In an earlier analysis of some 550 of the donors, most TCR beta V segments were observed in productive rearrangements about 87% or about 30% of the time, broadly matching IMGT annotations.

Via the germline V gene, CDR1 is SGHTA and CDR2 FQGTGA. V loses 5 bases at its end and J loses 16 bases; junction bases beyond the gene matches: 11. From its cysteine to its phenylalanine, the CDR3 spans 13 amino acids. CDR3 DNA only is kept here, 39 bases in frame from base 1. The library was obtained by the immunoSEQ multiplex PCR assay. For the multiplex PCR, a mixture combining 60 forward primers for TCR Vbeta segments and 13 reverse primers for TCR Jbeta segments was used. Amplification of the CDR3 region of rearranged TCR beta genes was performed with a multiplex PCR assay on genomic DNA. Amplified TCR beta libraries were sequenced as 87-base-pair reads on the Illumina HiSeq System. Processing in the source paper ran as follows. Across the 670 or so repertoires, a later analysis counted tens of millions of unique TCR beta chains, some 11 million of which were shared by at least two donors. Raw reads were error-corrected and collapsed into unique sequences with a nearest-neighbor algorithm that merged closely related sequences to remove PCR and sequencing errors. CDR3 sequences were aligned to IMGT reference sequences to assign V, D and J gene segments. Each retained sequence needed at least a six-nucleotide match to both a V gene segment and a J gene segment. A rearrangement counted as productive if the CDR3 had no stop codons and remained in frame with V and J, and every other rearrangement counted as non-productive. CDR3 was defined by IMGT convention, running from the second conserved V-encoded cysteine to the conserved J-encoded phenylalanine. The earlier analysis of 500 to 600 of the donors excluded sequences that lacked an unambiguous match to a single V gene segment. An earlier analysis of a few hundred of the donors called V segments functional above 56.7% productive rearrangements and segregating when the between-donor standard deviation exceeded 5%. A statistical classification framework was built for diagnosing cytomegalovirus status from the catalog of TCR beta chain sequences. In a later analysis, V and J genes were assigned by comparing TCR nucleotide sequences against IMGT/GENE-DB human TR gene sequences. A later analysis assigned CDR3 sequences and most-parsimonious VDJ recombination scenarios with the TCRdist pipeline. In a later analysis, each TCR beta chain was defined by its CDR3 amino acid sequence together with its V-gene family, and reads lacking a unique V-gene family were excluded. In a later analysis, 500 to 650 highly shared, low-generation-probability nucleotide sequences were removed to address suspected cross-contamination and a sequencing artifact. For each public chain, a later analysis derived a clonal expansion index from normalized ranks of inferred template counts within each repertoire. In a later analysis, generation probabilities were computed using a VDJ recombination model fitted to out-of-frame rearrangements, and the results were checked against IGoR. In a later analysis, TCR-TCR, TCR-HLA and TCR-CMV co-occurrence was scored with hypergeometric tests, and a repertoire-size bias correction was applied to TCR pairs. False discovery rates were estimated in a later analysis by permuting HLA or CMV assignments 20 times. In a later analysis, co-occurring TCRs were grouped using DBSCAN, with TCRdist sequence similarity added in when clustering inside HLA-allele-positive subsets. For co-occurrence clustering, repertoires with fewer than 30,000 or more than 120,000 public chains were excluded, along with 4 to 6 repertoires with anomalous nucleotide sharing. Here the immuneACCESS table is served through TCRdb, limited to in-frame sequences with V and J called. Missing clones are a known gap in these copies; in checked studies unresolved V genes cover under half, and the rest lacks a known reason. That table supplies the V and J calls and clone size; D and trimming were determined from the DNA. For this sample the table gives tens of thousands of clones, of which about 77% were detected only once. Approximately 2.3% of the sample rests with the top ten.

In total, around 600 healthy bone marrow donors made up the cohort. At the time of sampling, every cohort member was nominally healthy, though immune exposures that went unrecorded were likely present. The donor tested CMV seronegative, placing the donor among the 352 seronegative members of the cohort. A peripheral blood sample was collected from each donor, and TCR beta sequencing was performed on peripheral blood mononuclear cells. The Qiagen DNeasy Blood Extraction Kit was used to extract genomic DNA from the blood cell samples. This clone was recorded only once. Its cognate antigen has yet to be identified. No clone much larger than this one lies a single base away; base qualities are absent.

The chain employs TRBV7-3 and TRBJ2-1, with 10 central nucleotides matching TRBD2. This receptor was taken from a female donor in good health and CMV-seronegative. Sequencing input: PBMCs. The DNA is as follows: TGTGCCAGCAGCCCAGTGGCTAGCGGGGGTCTATTCTTC. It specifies CASSPVASGGLFF.